This T cell receptor (beta chain) was recorded in a study of T cell responses to AZD1222 COVID-19 vaccine. Study-level points and caveats: In the spike-specific TCR repertoire, nearly half reportedly target unmutated variant regions.

This CDR3 is built from 12 residues. Trimming removed 5 bases from V and 5 bases from J, with 6 bases in between. The germline CDR1 and CDR2 sequences are MDHEN and SYDVKM. The assay was immunoSEQ multiplex PCR, and TCRdb's table has in-frame clones only and misses some. The profile shows 56,000 or so clones, 70% to 90% of them singletons. This clone was seen once. Its antigen is unidentified. This chain connects TRBV28 to TRBJ2-2, with TRBD1 as a possible D gene (6 bases). Sequenced material: peripheral blood, taken on day 0 of AZD1222 vaccination. The clonotype was recovered from an adult in good health. CDR3 DNA: TGTGCCAGCAGTCAGGGGACCGGGGAGCTGTTTTTT. Translating it yields CASSQGTGELFF.